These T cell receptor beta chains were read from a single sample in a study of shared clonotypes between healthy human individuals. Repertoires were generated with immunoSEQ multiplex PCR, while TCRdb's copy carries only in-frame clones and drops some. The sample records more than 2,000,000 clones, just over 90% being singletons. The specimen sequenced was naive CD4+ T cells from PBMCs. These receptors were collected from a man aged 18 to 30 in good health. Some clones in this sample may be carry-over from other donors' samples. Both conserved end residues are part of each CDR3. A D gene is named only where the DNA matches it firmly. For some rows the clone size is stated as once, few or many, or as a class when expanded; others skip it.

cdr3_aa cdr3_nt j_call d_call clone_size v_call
CSVVPGDIRTDTQYF TGCAGCGTTGTGCCTGGCGACATTCGCACAGATACGCAGTATTTT TRBJ2-3 . . TRBV29-1
CASSSGGYFDTQYF TGTGCCAGCAGCTCGGGGGGCTACTTTGATACGCAGTATTTT TRBJ2-3 . . TRBV11-3
CASSLGGTALPQHF TGTGCCAGCAGCTTAGGTGGGACAGCTTTGCCCCAGCATTTT TRBJ1-5 TRBD1 . TRBV7-6
CASSSTGGLDTQYF TGTGCCAGCAGCTCCACTGGCGGGTTGGATACGCAGTATTTT TRBJ2-3 . . TRBV7-8
CASSLNIRGEKLFF TGTGCCAGCAGCTTAAACATCCGAGGTGAAAAACTGTTTTTT TRBJ1-4 . . TRBV7-8
CASRSYMNTEAFF TGTGCCAGCAGATCTTACATGAACACTGAAGCTTTCTTT TRBJ1-1 . . TRBV21-1
CASSFGQGGQYF TGTGCCAGCAGTTTCGGACAGGGGGGGCAGTACTTC TRBJ2-7 TRBD1 . TRBV2
CASLPWRDRPYEQYF TGTGCCAGCCTCCCGTGGCGGGACCGACCCTACGAGCAGTACTTC TRBJ2-7 . . TRBV21-1
CASSSSRDGYEQYF TGTGCCAGCAGCTCTTCGAGGGACGGATACGAGCAGTACTTC TRBJ2-7 . . TRBV7-6
CATSRGRTDTEAFF TGTGCCACCAGCAGAGGGAGGACAGACACTGAAGCTTTCTTT TRBJ1-1 . . TRBV15
CASSEMGVDQPQHF TGTGCCAGCAGCGAGATGGGGGTCGATCAGCCCCAGCATTTT TRBJ1-5 . . TRBV9
CASKIRGSEPQHF TGTGCCAGCAAAATACGGGGCTCGGAGCCCCAGCATTTT TRBJ1-5 . . TRBV6-6
CASSFRGPTTSYEQYF TGTGCCAGCAGTTTCAGGGGGCCAACAACATCCTACGAGCAGTACTTC TRBJ2-7 TRBD1 . TRBV27
CASSSEMGLAGVSYNEQFF TGTGCCAGCAGCTCAGAAATGGGACTAGCGGGAGTTTCCTACAATGAGCAGTTCTTC TRBJ2-1 TRBD2 . TRBV13
CASSHTGEDSPLHF TGTGCCAGCAGTCACACAGGGGAGGATTCACCCCTCCACTTT TRBJ1-6 TRBD1 . TRBV6-1
CASSNDRGGYTF TGCGCCAGCTCAAATGACAGGGGTGGCTACACCTTC TRBJ1-2 TRBD1 once TRBV5-1
CASSRPQAGVNWNEQFF TGTGCCAGCAGCCGTCCGCAAGCGGGAGTAAATTGGAATGAGCAGTTCTTC TRBJ2-1 TRBD2 . TRBV14
CASSQREKDPAGGQYF TGCGCCAGCAGCCAAAGAGAGAAGGACCCTGCCGGGGGGCAGTATTTT TRBJ2-3 . . TRBV4-1
CASSPPGGYTEAFF TGTGCCAGCAGTCCTCCGGGGGGTTACACTGAAGCTTTCTTT TRBJ1-1 . . TRBV28
CASSPPPGQGAYEQYF TGTGCCAGCAGTCCCCCCCCTGGGCAGGGGGCCTACGAGCAGTACTTC TRBJ2-7 TRBD1 . TRBV28
CASSVLASGASTGELFF TGTGCCAGCAGCGTCTTAGCTAGCGGGGCGAGTACCGGGGAGCTGTTTTTT TRBJ2-2 TRBD2 . TRBV9
CASSLGQHNQPQHF TGTGCCAGCAGTCTCGGACAGCACAATCAGCCCCAGCATTTT TRBJ1-5 . . TRBV6-5
CASSLGRWNIQYF TGTGCCAGCAGCTTGGGTAGATGGAACATTCAGTACTTC TRBJ2-4 . few TRBV7-2
CASSSSAGTGPYEQYF TGCGCCAGCAGCTCATCAGCCGGGACAGGGCCCTACGAGCAGTACTTC TRBJ2-7 TRBD1 once TRBV5-1
CASSLTGGNNQPQHF TGTGCCAGCAGTTTGACAGGGGGAAATAATCAGCCCCAGCATTTT TRBJ1-5 TRBD1 . TRBV28
CASSNTGPAKNIQYF TGTGCCAGCAGTAATACGGGTCCCGCGAAAAACATTCAGTACTTC TRBJ2-4 . . TRBV28
CASSQEARDAQAYGYTF TGCGCCAGCAGCCAAGAAGCCCGGGACGCCCAGGCCTATGGCTACACCTTC TRBJ1-2 . . TRBV4-1
CASRRRMEGNEQYF TGTGCCAGCAGAAGACGGATGGAGGGAAACGAGCAGTACTTC TRBJ2-7 . . TRBV6-6
CASSFISNTEAFF TGTGCCAGCAGCTTTATTTCAAACACTGAAGCTTTCTTT TRBJ1-1 . . TRBV5-4
CAATGPRHTGELFF TGTGCCGCTACGGGGCCTCGACACACCGGGGAGCTGTTTTTT TRBJ2-2 . . TRBV11-2
CASGTDPYEQYF TGTGCCAGTGGGACAGACCCCTACGAGCAGTACTTC TRBJ2-7 TRBD1 . TRBV28
CASNRVTGGLYGYTF TGTGCCAGCAACCGTGTGACAGGGGGCCTCTATGGCTACACCTTC TRBJ1-2 TRBD1 . TRBV5-6
CASSLTGGAGELFF TGTGCCAGTAGCCTGACAGGGGGCGCCGGGGAGCTGTTTTTT TRBJ2-2 TRBD1 . TRBV19
CASSEPSGTAKNIQYF TGTGCCAGCAGTGAGCCTAGCGGGACTGCCAAAAACATTCAGTACTTC TRBJ2-4 TRBD2 . TRBV6-1
CASRPSFTGYGYTF TGTGCCAGCAGGCCTTCCTTTACGGGCTATGGCTACACCTTC TRBJ1-2 . . TRBV6-6